The 22 T cell receptor beta chains given below trace back to one sample, sequenced in a study of T-cell memory formation after mild COVID-19. MiXCR was run by TCRdb on the 5' RACE reads, yielding one entry per CDR3 protein. The sample holds 380,000 or so distinct CDR3 sequences; 13% to 15% are singletons and the top ten take 22%. Sequencing used PBMCs or a T cell subset sorted from them (not recorded which). Every receptor here comes from a young man who had mild COVID-19 (a few samples of this study predate the infection). Cell type and time point are not known.

This clonotype was counted many times. The V and J genes are TRBV2 and TRBJ1-6; the D is unclear. V lost 8 bases, J lost 7 bases, and 15 bases lay in between. The CDR3 has 14 residues. Germline V gene sequence: CDR1 SNHLY, CDR2 FYNNEI. CDR3 loop: CASQADESNSPLHF. The CDR3 region has the DNA TGTGCCAGCCAGGCGGACGAATCCAATTCACCCCTCCACTTT.

J is TRBJ2-3 and V is TRBV24-1, with 10 bases fitting TRBD1. The V gene's germline CDR1 is KGHDR and CDR2 SFDVKD. Unmatched junction bases numbered 6, after V lost 8 bases and J lost 2 bases. The CDR3 totals 15 residues. CDR3 sequence (DNA): TGTGCCACCACTCCTGGGACAGGGGACACAGATACGCAGTATTTT. Protein: CATTPGTGDTDTQYF.

This rearrangement joins TRBV6-5 to TRBJ1-2, with D uncertain. The CDR3 length is 15 residues. V was clipped by 2 bases and J by 4 bases, with 14 bases between them. The germline V gene encodes CDR1 MNHEY and CDR2 SVGAGI. As DNA, the CDR3 is TGTGCCAGCAGTTACACCCCAAATGGGCTCTATGGCTACACCTTC. The encoded protein is CASSYTPNGLYGYTF.

This clonotype turned up a few times. The V and J genes are TRBV5-1 and TRBJ1-1; maybe TRBD1 (5 bases). The CDR3 has 14 amino acids. The V end was cut by 3 bases, the J end by 1 base, with 10 bases between. Germline V gene lookup returns CDR1 SGHRS and CDR2 YFSETQ. The CDR3 region has the DNA TGCGCCAGCAGCTCCTCCCAGGGGAACACTGAAGCTTTCTTT. Protein: CASSSSQGNTEAFF. The full variable domain, in which reference TRBV5-1 and TRBJ1-1 provide the parts outside the CDR3, is KAGVTQTPRYLIKTRGQQVTLSCSPISGHRSVSWYQQTPGQGLQFLFEYFSETQRNKGNFPGRFSGRQFSNSRSEMNVSTLELGDSALYLCASSSSQGNTEAFFGQGTRLTVV.

The chain is built from TRBV7-8 and TRBJ2-4; 7 bases are shared with TRBD1. CDR1 is SGHVS, CDR2 FQNEAQ, per germline. With 1 base clipped from V and 4 bases from J, the junction kept 13 bases outside the gene matches. There are 18 residues in the CDR3. In DNA form, the CDR3 reads TGTGCCAGCAGCTTAGGGCCGAGGGGGCGTATTCCTAAAAACATTCAGTACTTC. It specifies CASSLGPRGRIPKNIQYF.

The chain couples TRBV2 to TRBJ2-3; D may be TRBD2 (5 bases). This CDR3 is 12 amino acids long. The V end was cut by 8 bases, the J end by 7 bases, with 13 bases between. CDR1 is SNHLY, CDR2 FYNNEI, per germline. The CDR3 loop is CASSRGWNTQYF. As DNA, the CDR3 is TGTGCCAGCTCACGAGGGTGGAATACGCAGTATTTT.

In this sample, this clonotype turned up a few times. The chain has TRBV12-3 or TRBV12-4 and TRBJ1-4; no firm D call. The V gene lost 3 bases and the J gene lost 3 bases, with 8 bases spanning the gap. This CDR3 spans 14 amino acids. CDR3 region: CASSFQAANEKLFF. The CDR3 region has the DNA TGTGCCAGCAGTTTTCAGGCAGCTAATGAAAAACTGTTTTTT.

The chain employs TRBV7-3 and TRBJ1-2; 7 bases map to TRBD1. V shed 1 base and J 4 bases; nucleotides not matched to a gene: 6. The CDR3 loop spans 15 amino acids. Germline CDR1 SGHTA, CDR2 FQGTGA. CDR3 DNA sequence: TGTGCCAGCAGCTTAAATGAGGGACAGTCCTATGGCTACACCTTC. Residues: CASSLNEGQSYGYTF.

This clonotype has more than one count but fewer than ten. V usage is TRBV12-3 or TRBV12-4 and J usage is TRBJ2-1; D is undetermined. This CDR3 is 14 amino acids long. Between the trimmed V and J ends, which lost 1 base and 4 bases, there was a span of 8 bases. This CDR3 is CASSLVQDYNEQFF. For the CDR3, the DNA is TGTGCCAGCAGTTTAGTGCAGGATTACAATGAGCAGTTCTTC.

The chain links TRBV4-3 to TRBJ1-1; TRBD1 matches at 7 bases. The CDR3 has 14 amino acids. Looked up from germline, CDR1 is LGHNA and CDR2 is YSLEER. Unmatched junction bases numbered 3, after V lost 3 bases and J lost 2 bases. The CDR3, as DNA: TGCGCCAGCAGCCATGACAGGGATAACACTGAAGCTTTCTTT. It yields the protein CASSHDRDNTEAFF.

The rearrangement uses TRBV7-9 and TRBJ2-3; D is ambiguous. The germline V and J ends were trimmed by 4 bases and 1 base, with 12 bases remaining between them. From germline, CDR1 is SEHNR and CDR2 FQNEAQ (reference sequence). CDR3 length: 15 residues. The CDR3 sequence is CASSSSGPRTDTQYF. The CDR3 nucleotides read TGTGCCAGCAGCTCGTCCGGGCCTCGCACAGATACGCAGTATTTT.

There are a few counts of this clonotype. The rearrangement uses TRBV24-1 and TRBJ2-7, with D hard to call. V shed 0 bases and J shed 9 bases, with 8 bases lying between them. This CDR3 is 12 amino acids long. Per the germline V gene, CDR1 is KGHDR and CDR2 is SFDVKD. The CDR3 here is CATSDLYGRQYF. CDR3 DNA sequence: TGTGCCACCAGTGATTTGTATGGGCGGCAGTACTTC.

At least ten counts were recorded for this clonotype. The chain has TRBV6-5 and TRBJ1-2; D not certain. The V end lost 0 bases, the J end lost 6 bases, and 14 bases lay between the germline ends. The CDR3 runs 15 residues. Germline CDR1 reads MNHEY; CDR2 reads SVGAGI. CDR3 sequence reads: CASSYSLGGLDGYTF. The CDR3 DNA reads TGTGCCAGCAGTTACTCCCTCGGAGGGCTGGATGGCTACACCTTC.

The CDR3 DNA is TGTGCCAGCAGCGTCCGCGGGGGGGTCACCGGGGAGCTGTTTTTT. Protein sequence: CASSVRGGVTGELFF. The rearrangement links TRBV9 to TRBJ2-2, with 9 bases identical to TRBD2. The CDR3 totals 15 residues. V shed 2 bases, J shed 4 bases, and the junction held 3 bases outside the gene matches. Germline values: CDR1 SGDLS, CDR2 YYNGEE.

This clonotype was counted only a few times. This sequence joins TRBV7-9 and TRBJ1-5, with a tentative D call TRBD1 (5 bases). The V gene's germline CDR1 is SEHNR and CDR2 FQNEAQ (reference sequence). The CDR3 is 14 amino acids. V lost 3 bases and J lost 3, with 9 bases in between. CDR3: CASSLGPHNQPQHF. CDR3 DNA sequence: TGTGCCAGCAGCTTGGGACCTCACAATCAGCCCCAGCATTTT.

Comments on this clonotype: At one end, the junction sequence differs from germline, possibly due to a read error. The chain employs TRBV20-1 and TRBJ1-5, with D tentatively TRBD1 (6 bases). This CDR3 has 16 residues. CDR1 DFQATT and CDR2 SNEGSKA come from the germline V gene (reference sequence). CDR3 sequence (DNA): TGCAGTGCTAGAACAATGGGACACGACACAAGTCAGCCCAAGCATTTT. It specifies CSARTMGHDTSQPKHF.

The chain joins TRBV10-3 to TRBJ2-7; D is unclear. Germline-derived CDR1 and CDR2 are ENHRY and SYGVKD. Deletions cut 2 bases from V and 2 bases from J, with 13 bases between. There are 15 residues in the CDR3. CDR3 sequence (DNA): TGTGCCATCAGTGAGGCTGGGGTGGGTGCCTACGAGCAGTACGTC. Amino acid sequence: CAISEAGVGAYEQYV.

The chain links TRBV11-2 to TRBJ2-3; the D gene is possibly TRBD2 (6 bases). Germline V lookup: CDR1 SGHAT, CDR2 FQNNGV. V dropped 1 base and J dropped 4 bases, with 12 bases sitting between them. The CDR3 consists of 15 residues. CDR3 amino acids: CASSLGRLAPDTQYF. The CDR3 region has the DNA TGTGCCAGCAGCTTAGGAAGGCTAGCGCCAGATACGCAGTATTTT.

The chain couples TRBV12-3 or TRBV12-4 to TRBJ2-5; 8 nucleotides agree with TRBD2. This CDR3 is 12 amino acids long. The V gene end was trimmed by 8 bases and the J gene end by 5 bases; junction bases not matched to a gene: 4. In DNA, the CDR3 is TGTGCCAGCTTCGGCGGGGGGGAGACCCAGTACTTC. It translates to CASFGGGETQYF.

V is TRBV19 and J is TRBJ2-1; D is undetermined. The germline V gene has CDR1 LNHDA and CDR2 SQIVND (reference sequence). The CDR3 runs 11 residues. V was trimmed by 6 bases and J by 15 bases, leaving 15 bases between them. Written as DNA, the CDR3 is TGTGCCAGTAGCCCGTCCCTCGGGCTGTTCTTC. The encoded protein is CASSPSLGLFF.

A few counts support this clonotype. This rearrangement joins TRBV9 to TRBJ1-5; the D is unclear. The V and J ends lost 1 base and 0 bases respectively, with 8 bases between them. The CDR3 has 15 amino acids. Germline V CDR1 and CDR2: SGDLS, YYNGEE. CDR3 region: CASSVNGHSNQPQHF. CDR3 sequence (DNA): TGTGCCAGCAGCGTAAACGGGCATAGCAATCAGCCCCAGCATTTT.

The CDR3, as DNA: TGCGCCAGCAGAGACCCTGGAAACACCATATATTTT. This codes for CASRDPGNTIYF. The chain carries TRBV5-1 and TRBJ1-3; D call uncertain. Trimming removed 5 bases from V and 2 bases from J, with 5 bases in between. This CDR3 spans 12 amino acids. The germline gives CDR1 SGHRS, CDR2 YFSETQ.